This passage covers 16 T cell receptor beta chains from one sample sequenced in a study of shared clonotypes between healthy human individuals (dated by TCRdb to about 2020). The library was generated by the immunoSEQ multiplex PCR assay. TCRdb carries this immuneACCESS record with in-frame sequences only. Its versions omit some clonotypes, under half of them owing to an unresolved V gene in the studies checked, with the rest unexplained. For this sample there are more than 2 million clones; about 95% appear just once. The ten most abundant clones make up around 1.1% of the sample. CD8 naive samples were obtained by positive selection for CCR7 among CD45RO-negative cells, yielding a CD45RA+CCR7+ population from which TemRA cells were excluded. Sequencing input: naive CD8+ T cells sorted from blood. In light of the paper, this sample's cell subset or site label describes: CD45RA+CCR7+. These receptors all come from a man between 18 and 35 years old in good health.

As concerns this clone: Being one base from a much bigger clone, this may be a read error. The same CDR3 is also encoded by other DNA sequences in this sample. The rearrangement joins TRBV11-2 to TRBJ2-2; no definite D call. V was clipped by 5 bases and J by 5 bases, with 3 bases between them. Per germline, CDR1 SGHAT and CDR2 FQNNGV. This CDR3 has 11 residues. CDR3 in amino acids: CASSLTGELFF. CDR3 nucleotide sequence: TGTGCCAGCAGCCTAACCGGGGAGCTGTTTTTT. The whole variable domain, filled in from reference TRBV11-2 and TRBJ2-2, reads EAGVAQSPRYKIIEKRQSVAFWCNPISGHATLYWYQQILGQGPKLLIQFQNNGVVDDSQLPKDRFSAERLKGVDSTLKIQPAKLEDSAVYLCASSLTGELFFGEGSRLTVL.

The V gene is TRBV27, the J gene TRBJ2-7; D uncertain. The CDR3 loop spans 15 amino acids. Trimming took 5 bases from V and 2 from J, leaving 16 bases between them. Per the germline V gene, CDR1 is MNHEY and CDR2 is SMNVEV (reference sequence). The CDR3 reads CASSPLGPMAYEQYF. DNA of the CDR3: TGTGCCAGCAGTCCCCTCGGGCCGATGGCCTACGAGCAGTACTTC.

The chain has TRBV19 and TRBJ1-2; the D gene is possibly TRBD1 (5 bases). The germline CDR1 and CDR2 sequences are LNHDA and SQIVND (reference sequence). V was clipped by 7 bases and J by 1 base, with 19 bases between them. This CDR3 is built from 16 residues. CDR3 bases: TGTGCCAGTATCCCAACGGCAGGGACCATTAACTATGGCTACACCTTC. This sequence encodes CASIPTAGTINYGYTF.

Turning to this clone: One junction end does not reproduce the germline sequence, and a read error may be involved. The sample contains more than one DNA sequence encoding this CDR3. CDR3 coding DNA: TGTGCCAGTAGCCAATTGGGACAGCAGGTTTTCTCACCCCTCCACTTT. This encodes CASSQLGQQVFSPLHF. V usage is TRBV4-2 and J usage is TRBJ1-6, with 7 bases identical to TRBD1. Germline V lookup: CDR1 LGHNA, CDR2 YNFKEQ. This CDR3 region has 16 residues.

This chain connects TRBV7-9 to TRBJ2-7; D possibly corresponds to TRBD2 (6 bases). This CDR3 region has 12 residues. Trimming cost V 8 bases and J 2 bases, with 10 bases left between them. CDR1 SEHNR and CDR2 FQNEAQ come from the germline V gene (reference sequence). CDR3 residues: CASGTSPYEQYF. CDR3 in DNA: TGTGCCAGCGGCACTAGCCCCTACGAGCAGTACTTC.

The CDR3 region has the DNA TGTGCCAGCAGCTTGTTGCTAGATTCTAGCACAGATACGCAGTATTTT. Protein sequence: CASSLLLDSSTDTQYF. The gene calls are TRBV5-4 and TRBJ2-3; D gene ambiguous. CDR1 and CDR2 from the germline V gene are SGHNT and YYREEE (reference sequence). Trimming stripped 1 base from V and 0 bases from J, with 12 bases between. This CDR3 contains 16 residues.

This chain joins TRBV4-1 and TRBJ2-3, with 13 bases aligning to TRBD2. This CDR3 is 17 amino acids long. Germline trimming cut 2 bases from V and 4 bases from J; bases unmatched to any gene: 6. Germline assignment: CDR1 MGHRA and CDR2 YSYEKL. This chain's CDR3 is CASSQYRLAGGPDTQYF. The CDR3 coding sequence is TGCGCCAGCAGCCAATACAGACTAGCGGGAGGCCCAGATACGCAGTATTTT.

The chain is built from TRBV7-6 and TRBJ2-7; 7 positions agree with TRBD1. The CDR3 has 18 residues. CDR1 SGHVS and CDR2 FNYEAQ come from the germline V gene. Trimming cost V 2 bases and J 4 bases; bases outside gene matches: 17. The CDR3 region is CASSLPKTGFKPGYEQYF. In DNA form, the CDR3 reads TGTGCCAGCAGCTTACCAAAGACAGGGTTCAAACCGGGGTACGAGCAGTACTTC.

This chain connects TRBV30 to TRBJ1-5; TRBD1 is a possible D gene (6 bases). The CDR3 is made up of 14 amino acids. The V end lost 1 base, the J end lost 4 bases, and 11 bases lay between the germline ends. Per the germline V gene, CDR1 is GTSNPN and CDR2 is SVGIG (reference sequence). The CDR3 nucleotides read TGTGCCTGGAGTGCGGGGGGCGCAAATCAGCCCCAGCATTTT. Its translation: CAWSAGGANQPQHF.

The chain combines TRBV4-3 with TRBJ2-1; TRBD1 might be the D (6 bases). The length of the CDR3 is 15 residues. Trimming shortened V by 4 bases and J by 2 bases, and 12 bases separated the two germline ends. CDR1 is LGHNA, CDR2 YSLEER, per germline. The CDR3 DNA reads TGCGCCAGCAGCCCGTATCAGGGGACCTACAATGAGCAGTTCTTC. It encodes CASSPYQGTYNEQFF.

CDR3 in DNA: TGTGCCAGCAGCGGCTGGGTGCGGAGCGACGGCTACACCTTC. This gives the protein CASSGWVRSDGYTF. The chain links TRBV5-6 to TRBJ1-2; no firm D call. The ends were cut back, 4 bases at V and 8 bases at J, with 18 bases in the middle. This CDR3 has 14 residues. The germline gives CDR1 SGHDT, CDR2 YYEEEE.

Comment on this clone: One end of the junction does not line up with germline, which may come from a read error. J is TRBJ1-1 and V is TRBV27, with D unresolved. Germline lookup yields CDR1 MNHEY and CDR2 SMNVEV (reference sequence). There are 13 residues in the CDR3. CDR3 amino acids: CASSLSLYTEAFF. For the CDR3, the DNA is TGTGCCAGCAGTTTATCCCTTTACACTGAGGCTTTCTTT.

About this clone: Additional DNA sequences in this sample encode the identical CDR3. The chain joins TRBV27 to TRBJ2-7; 10 bases match TRBD2. The CDR3 sequence is 16 residues long. The junction had 6 bases not matched to a gene; V was cut back by 3 bases and J by 1 base. Germline V lookup: CDR1 MNHEY, CDR2 SMNVEV (reference sequence). CDR3 DNA: TGTGCCAGCAGTTTCTCCAGCGGGGGGGTATCCTACGAGCAGTACTTC. This encodes CASSFSSGGVSYEQYF.

The chain carries TRBV5-6 and TRBJ1-2; a possible D gene is TRBD1 (6 bases). Germline CDR1 SGHDT, CDR2 YYEEEE. CDR3 size: 13 residues. The V gene lost 4 bases and the J gene lost 4 bases, with 11 bases spanning the gap. For the CDR3, the DNA is TGTGCCAGCAGCCCTGGACAGACCTATGGCTACACCTTC. It translates to CASSPGQTYGYTF.

In DNA form, the CDR3 reads TGTGCCAGCAGCGCTGAGGGATTCCAAGAGACCCAGTACTTC. As protein: CASSAEGFQETQYF. The V gene is TRBV9, the J gene TRBJ2-5, with D possibly matching TRBD2 (5 bases). This CDR3 region has 14 residues. Trimming stripped 3 bases from V and 1 base from J, with 10 bases between. CDR1 and CDR2 (germline): SGDLS, YYNGEE.

The table lists this clone with a count of one. This chain connects TRBV2 to TRBJ2-3, with 12 bases that match TRBD2. The germline V gene encodes CDR1 SNHLY and CDR2 FYNNEI. The CDR3 spans 17 residues. V shed 3 bases, J shed 5 bases, and the junction held 9 bases outside the gene matches. The chain's CDR3 is CASSEDLAGGIGDTQYF. The CDR3 region has the DNA TGTGCCAGCAGTGAGGACCTAGCGGGGGGGATCGGAGATACGCAGTATTTT.